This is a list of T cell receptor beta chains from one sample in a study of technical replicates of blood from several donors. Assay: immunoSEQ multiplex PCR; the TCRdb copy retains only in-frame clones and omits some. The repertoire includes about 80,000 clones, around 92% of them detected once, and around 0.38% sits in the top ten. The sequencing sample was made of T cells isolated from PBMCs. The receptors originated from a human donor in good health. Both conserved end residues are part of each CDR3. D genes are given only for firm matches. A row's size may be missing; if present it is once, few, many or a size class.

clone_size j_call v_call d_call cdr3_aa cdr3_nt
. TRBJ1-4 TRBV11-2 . CASSIATNEKLFF TGTGCCAGCAGTATAGCAACTAATGAAAAACTGTTTTTT
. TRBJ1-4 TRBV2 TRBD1 CASTGGLANEKLFF TGTGCCAGCACAGGGGGGCTTGCTAATGAAAAACTGTTTTTT
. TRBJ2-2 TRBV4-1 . CASSQDGPHAEGTGELFF TGCGCCAGCAGCCAAGATGGGCCCCACGCAGAAGGTACCGGGGAGCTGTTTTTT
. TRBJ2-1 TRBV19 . CASISLSGPNYNEQFF TGTGCCAGTATCTCCCTCAGCGGGCCAAACTACAATGAGCAGTTCTTC
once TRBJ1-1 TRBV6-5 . CASSYRPSGMEAFF TGTGCCAGCAGTTACCGGCCTTCAGGGATGGAAGCTTTCTTT
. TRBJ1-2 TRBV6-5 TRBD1 CASSYRTGYDYGYTF TGTGCCAGCAGTTACCGGACAGGGTATGACTATGGCTACACCTTC
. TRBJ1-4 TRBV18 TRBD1 CASSPLQGAGEKLFF TGTGCCAGCTCACCGTTACAGGGGGCAGGAGAAAAACTGTTTTTT
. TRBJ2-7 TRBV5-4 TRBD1 CATTGQGWSGYEQYF TGTGCCACAACGGGACAGGGATGGTCCGGCTACGAGCAGTACTTC
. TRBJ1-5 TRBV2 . CASSDIGGGQPQHF TGTGCCAGCAGTGATATCGGAGGAGGACAGCCCCAGCATTTT
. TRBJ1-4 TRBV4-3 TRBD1 CASSQAGQGALTNEKLFF TGCGCCAGCAGCCAAGCCGGACAGGGGGCGCTGACTAATGAAAAACTGTTTTTT
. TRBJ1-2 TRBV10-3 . CAISEDKNYGYTF TGTGCCATCAGTGAGGACAAAAACTATGGCTACACCTTC
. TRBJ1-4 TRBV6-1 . CASSEAPGGLEKLFF TGTGCCAGCAGTGAAGCCCCGGGGGGTTTAGAAAAACTGTTTTTT
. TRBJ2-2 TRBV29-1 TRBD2 CSVGASGSSGELFF TGCAGCGTTGGGGCTAGCGGGAGTTCCGGGGAGCTGTTTTTT
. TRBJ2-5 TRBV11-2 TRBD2 CASSPTTSGDQETQYF TGTGCCAGCAGCCCGACGACTAGCGGGGACCAAGAGACCCAGTACTTC
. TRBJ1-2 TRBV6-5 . CASSYAGQTNYGYTF TGTGCCAGCAGTTACGCAGGGCAGACGAACTATGGCTACACCTTC
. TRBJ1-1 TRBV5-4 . CASSLSRDVAEAFF TGTGCCAGCAGCTTATCCCGGGATGTCGCTGAAGCTTTCTTT
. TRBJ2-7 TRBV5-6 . CASSPNVFGYEQYF TGTGCCAGCAGCCCGAACGTATTCGGCTACGAGCAGTACTTC
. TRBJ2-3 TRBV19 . CASRSSGNTDTQYF TGTGCCAGTAGGTCCAGCGGTAATACAGATACGCAGTATTTT
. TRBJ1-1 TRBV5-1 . CASSLSVGGNTEAFF TGCGCCAGCAGTTTGTCCGTCGGGGGGAACACTGAAGCTTTCTTT
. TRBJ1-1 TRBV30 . CAWGTTEAFF TGTGCCTGGGGGACAACTGAAGCTTTCTTT
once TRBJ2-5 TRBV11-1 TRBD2 CASSFNTGGLQETQYF TGTGCCAGCAGCTTTAACACGGGAGGCCTCCAAGAGACCCAGTACTTC
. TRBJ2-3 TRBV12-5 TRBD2 CASGSNPTSGRAPDTQYF TGTGCTAGTGGTTCAAATCCAACTAGCGGGAGGGCCCCAGATACGCAGTATTTT
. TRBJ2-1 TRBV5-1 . CASSFGQYNEQFF TGCGCCAGCAGCTTTGGACAGTACAATGAGCAGTTCTTC
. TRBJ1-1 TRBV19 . CASSIGGAFPNTEAFF TGTGCCAGTAGTATAGGAGGAGCGTTTCCTAACACTGAAGCTTTCTTT
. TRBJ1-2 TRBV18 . CASSPPEGYGYTF TGTGCCAGCTCACCACCGGAGGGTTATGGCTACACCTTC
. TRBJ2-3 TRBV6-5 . CASTPGHSTDTQYF TGTGCCAGCACCCCGGGACATAGCACAGATACGCAGTATTTT
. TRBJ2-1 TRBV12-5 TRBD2 CASGLSKGLAESSYNEQFF TGTGCTAGTGGTTTGTCTAAGGGACTAGCGGAGAGCTCCTACAATGAGCAGTTCTTC
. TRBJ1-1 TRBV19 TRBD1 CASSPTGVEAFF TGTGCCAGTAGTCCTACAGGGGTTGAAGCTTTCTTT
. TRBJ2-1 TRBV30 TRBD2 CACPLAGLAYNEQFF TGTGCCTGTCCGTTAGCGGGACTGGCCTACAATGAGCAGTTCTTC
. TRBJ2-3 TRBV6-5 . CASTRRDTQYF TGTGCCAGCACCCGGAGAGATACGCAGTATTTT